These 31 T cell receptor beta chains share one sample of origin, sequenced in a study of blood T cell repertoires in COVID-19. Assay: immunoSEQ multiplex PCR; the TCRdb copy retains only in-frame clones and omits some. The sample has 90,000 to 100,000 clones, 75% to 85% seen once. The sequenced material came from peripheral blood. The source is a man between 65 and 80 years old with acute or convalescent COVID-19.

The V and J genes are TRBV5-4 and TRBJ1-4, with 9 nucleotides matching TRBD1. In germline, CDR1 is SGHNT, CDR2 YYREEE (reference sequence). The V gene end was trimmed by 4 bases and the J gene end by 8 bases; junction bases not matched to a gene: 3. The CDR3 contains 13 residues. The CDR3 bases are TGTGCCAGCAGCGGGGACAGGGAGGAAAAACTGTTTTTT. Translation: CASSGDREEKLFF.

In its sample, this clone was seen a few times. The rearrangement links TRBV24-1 to TRBJ2-7; 7 nucleotides match TRBD1. The germline CDR1 and CDR2 sequences are KGHDR and SFDVKD. J was trimmed by 2 bases and V by 3 bases; bases with no gene match: 3. The length of the CDR3 is 14 residues. The CDR3 DNA follows: TGTGCCACCAGTGATATGGGACAGCCCTACGAGCAGTACTTC. Translating it yields CATSDMGQPYEQYF.

The chain links TRBV11-3 to TRBJ2-1; a weak D match, TRBD1 (5 bases). In germline, CDR1 is SGHNT, CDR2 YENEEA. This CDR3 has 16 residues. V lost 5 bases and J 3 bases, leaving 17 bases between the germline ends. The CDR3 nucleotides read TGTGCCAGCAGCCGTCAGACAGCCCGCTACTACAATGAGCAGTTCTTC. Residues: CASSRQTARYYNEQFF.

The chain uses TRBV7-2 and TRBJ2-3; no reliable D call. V was shortened by 5 bases and J by 4 bases, with 7 bases between the two germline ends. The CDR3 sequence is 12 residues long. Germline V CDR1 and CDR2: SGHTA, FQGNSA. The CDR3 loop reads CASSRAADTQYF. CDR3 bases: TGTGCCAGCAGCCGTGCGGCAGATACGCAGTATTTT.

The chain couples TRBV28 to TRBJ1-1, with D uncertain. This CDR3 is 15 amino acids long. Looked up from germline, CDR1 is MDHEN and CDR2 is SYDVKM. Trimming took off 2 bases at V and 2 bases at J, with 12 bases between the two ends. CDR3 sequence: CASSLIGRLNTEAFF. CDR3 bases: TGTGCCAGCAGTTTAATTGGCAGACTAAACACTGAAGCTTTCTTT.

The genes are TRBV25-1 and TRBJ2-7; a weak D match, TRBD1 (5 bases). Trimming took 4 bases from V and 2 from J, leaving 15 bases between them. This CDR3 is 15 amino acids long. The germline V gene encodes CDR1 MGHDK and CDR2 SYGVNS. CDR3 nucleotide sequence: TGTGCCAGCAGTGGACTGAGACAGCTAACCTACGAGCAGTACTTC. Translated, it gives CASSGLRQLTYEQYF.

This clone occurred a few times. The V call is TRBV7-9, the J call TRBJ2-2, with 11 bases aligning to TRBD2. CDR1 SEHNR and CDR2 FQNEAQ come from the germline V gene (reference sequence). J gave up 7 bases and V 2 bases, and 9 bases lay outside the gene matches. The CDR3 totals 17 residues. The CDR3 DNA follows: TGTGCCAGCAGCTTACGCCCGCTAGCGGGAGGCTTCGGGGAGCTGTTTTTT. Translation gives CASSLRPLAGGFGELFF.

The chain is built from TRBV30 and TRBJ2-3; D is ambiguous. The CDR3 totals 14 residues. CDR1 is GTSNPN and CDR2 is SVGIG in the germline V gene (reference sequence). V gave up 0 bases and J gave up 2 bases, with 9 bases separating them. This CDR3 is CAWSVPATTDTQYF. As DNA, the CDR3 is TGTGCCTGGAGTGTACCAGCGACCACAGATACGCAGTATTTT.

The chain joins TRBV18 to TRBJ2-5; 7 nucleotides agree with TRBD1. This CDR3 has 16 residues. With 3 bases clipped from V and 1 base from J, the junction kept 8 bases outside the gene matches. Per the germline V gene, CDR1 is KGHSH and CDR2 is LQKENI. CDR3 coding DNA: TGTGCCAGCTCACCGACCTCTGGACAGGCCCAAGAGACCCAGTACTTC. As protein: CASSPTSGQAQETQYF.

The rearrangement joins TRBV5-4 to TRBJ1-1, with D possibly matching TRBD1 (5 bases). Trimming took 4 bases from V and 4 from J, leaving 17 bases between them. CDR1 SGHNT and CDR2 YYREEE come from the germline V gene (reference sequence). CDR3 size: 15 residues. The CDR3 reads CASSLPTGDGTEAFF. Written as DNA, the CDR3 is TGTGCCAGCAGCCTGCCTACAGGTGATGGCACTGAAGCTTTCTTT.

The chain combines TRBV3-1 (or the pseudogene TRBV3-2) with TRBJ2-6, with D unresolved. The CDR3 loop spans 14 amino acids. Trimming shortened V by 3 bases and J by 3 bases, and 6 bases separated the two germline ends. Per germline, CDR1 LGHDT and CDR2 YNNKEL (reference sequence). The CDR3, as DNA: TGTGCCAGCAGCCAGGGCCATGGGGCCAACGTCCTGACTTTC. Its protein is CASSQGHGANVLTF.

This chain uses TRBV28 with TRBJ2-7, with D tentatively TRBD2 (6 bases). CDR3 length equals 15 residues. Trimming removed 1 base at V and 11 bases at J, with 21 bases between. From germline, CDR1 is MDHEN and CDR2 SYDVKM. CDR3 bases: TGTGCCAGCAGTTTATCGGGCCTAGCGAAGGCTGGGAAGTACTTC. As protein: CASSLSGLAKAGKYF.

This rearrangement joins TRBV28 to TRBJ2-3, with TRBD2 identical over 7 bases. Germline V gene lookup returns CDR1 MDHEN and CDR2 SYDVKM. The CDR3 extends over 14 amino acids. After removal of 4 bases from V and 2 bases from J, the junction contained 3 bases not matched to a gene. The CDR3 DNA reads TGTGCCAGCAGTTCAGCGGGACCCACAGATACGCAGTATTTT. As protein: CASSSAGPTDTQYF.

The chain has TRBV24-1 and TRBJ1-6, with D possibly matching TRBD1 (6 bases). Deletions cut 5 bases from V and 3 bases from J, with 10 bases between. This CDR3 has 15 residues. CDR1 and CDR2 from the germline V gene are KGHDR and SFDVKD. CDR3 coding DNA: TGTGCCACCAGTGCGGGGGGCGGCTATAATTCACCCCTCCACTTT. Protein: CATSAGGGYNSPLHF.

This sequence joins TRBV28 and TRBJ2-7; 7 bases agree with TRBD1. The CDR3 has 13 residues. With 9 bases clipped from V and 4 bases from J, the junction kept 9 bases outside the gene matches. Germline values: CDR1 MDHEN, CDR2 SYDVKM. The CDR3 nucleotides are TGTGCCAGTACGACAGGGAGATCGTACGAGCAGTACTTC. Its translation: CASTTGRSYEQYF.

The chain couples TRBV2 to TRBJ2-1, with 10 bases that match TRBD2. Trimming removed 8 bases from V and 11 bases from J; junction bases left unmatched: 9. The CDR3 runs 13 residues. Germline CDR1 is SNHLY and CDR2 is FYNNEI. In nucleotides, the CDR3 is TGTGCCAGCGCCGAACTAGCGGGAATACAGCAGTTCTTC. Translation: CASAELAGIQQFF.

This clone came up a few times. Other DNA sequences within the sample encode an identical CDR3. The genes are TRBV5-4 and TRBJ1-4, with TRBD1 matching over 7 bases. The germline V gene has CDR1 SGHNT and CDR2 YYREEE (reference sequence). J lost 3 bases, V lost 1 base, and 3 bases had no gene match. The CDR3 has 15 residues. CDR3 coding DNA: TGTGCCAGCAGCTTGAGGACAGGCTCTAATGAAAAACTGTTTTTT. This translates into CASSLRTGSNEKLFF.

The J gene is TRBJ1-2, the V gene TRBV10-3, with TRBD1 matching over 7 bases. Germline CDR1 and CDR2: ENHRY and SYGVKD. J lost 8 bases, V lost 0 bases, and 12 bases had no gene match. The CDR3 length is 16 residues. The CDR3 DNA is TGTGCCATCAGTGAGTCTACACTAGGGGGCACCCAGGGCTACACCTTC. Its protein product is CAISESTLGGTQGYTF.

The chain carries TRBV5-1 and TRBJ2-3; 11 bases line up with TRBD2. The germline V gene encodes CDR1 SGHRS and CDR2 YFSETQ. With 6 bases clipped from V and 5 bases from J, the junction kept 5 bases outside the gene matches. The CDR3 is 14 amino acids. The chain's CDR3 is CASKLAGARDTQYF. The CDR3 DNA reads TGCGCCAGCAAACTAGCGGGAGCGAGAGATACGCAGTATTTT.

The V gene is TRBV6-5, the J gene TRBJ2-5; TRBD1 aligns across 11 bases. This CDR3 contains 15 residues. In germline, CDR1 is MNHEY, CDR2 SVGAGI. With V trimmed by 5 bases and J by 9 bases, 11 bases remained unmatched. CDR3 protein: CASSPDRGRRGAQYF. In DNA form, the CDR3 reads TGTGCCAGCAGTCCGGACAGGGGGCGACGGGGGGCCCAGTACTTC.

The chain carries TRBV20-1 and TRBJ2-3; no clear D gene. Trimming removed 3 bases at V and 0 bases at J, with 10 bases between. This CDR3 region has 14 residues. In germline, CDR1 is DFQATT, CDR2 SNEGSKA (reference sequence). CDR3 nucleotides: TGCAGTGCTAGTACTCCCTCTAGCACAGATACGCAGTATTTT. This sequence encodes CSASTPSSTDTQYF.

The genes are TRBV27 and TRBJ1-5; TRBD1 matches at 9 bases. V gave up 3 bases and J gave up 9 bases; unmatched junction bases: 6. The CDR3 length is 14 residues. Germline CDR1 and CDR2: MNHEY and SMNVEV (reference sequence). CDR3 sequence (DNA): TGTGCCAGCAGTTTCGGGGACAGGGCCGGGCCCCAGCATTTT. It specifies CASSFGDRAGPQHF.

V usage is TRBV9 and J usage is TRBJ2-3, with D perhaps TRBD2 (5 bases). This CDR3 has 18 residues. Germline assignment: CDR1 SGDLS and CDR2 YYNGEE. Trimming took 0 bases from V and 0 from J, leaving 17 bases between them. The CDR3 protein is CASSVGTRGGRSTDTQYF. The CDR3 nucleotides are TGTGCCAGCAGCGTAGGAACACGTGGCGGGCGTAGCACAGATACGCAGTATTTT.

J is TRBJ2-1 and V is TRBV28, with D tentatively TRBD2 (6 bases). This CDR3 has 12 residues. The V end was cut by 2 bases, the J end by 10 bases, with 9 bases between. Looked up from germline, CDR1 is MDHEN and CDR2 is SYDVKM. The CDR3 region is CASSLMGREQFF. Written as DNA, the CDR3 is TGTGCCAGCAGTTTAATGGGGAGGGAGCAGTTCTTC.

This rearrangement joins TRBV19 to TRBJ1-1; D is unresolved. The CDR3 is 13 amino acids. V was pared by 5 bases and J by 0 bases, with 7 bases between. CDR1 LNHDA and CDR2 SQIVND come from the germline V gene (reference sequence). This chain's CDR3 is CASSALMNTEAFF. The DNA for the CDR3 is TGTGCCAGTAGTGCACTTATGAACACTGAAGCTTTCTTT.

V is TRBV2 and J is TRBJ2-3; the match to TRBD1 covers 11 bases. J was trimmed by 4 bases and V by 6 bases; bases with no gene match: 9. In germline, CDR1 is SNHLY, CDR2 FYNNEI. The CDR3 consists of 16 residues. The CDR3, as DNA: TGTGCCAGCAGGGGGGACAGGGGGGCCGGGGCAGATACGCAGTATTTT. It specifies CASRGDRGAGADTQYF.

About this clone itself: An end of the junction does not agree with germline; a read error may underlie this. This chain uses TRBV10-3 with TRBJ2-5; 9 positions match TRBD2. The length of the CDR3 is 15 residues. Germline CDR1 ENHRY, CDR2 SYGVKD. The CDR3 nucleotides read TGTGCCATCGGTGAGAAAACTAGCGGGCAAGAGACCCAGTACTTC. Protein: CAIGEKTSGQETQYF.

V is TRBV2 and J is TRBJ1-1; 8 bases match TRBD1. V shed 6 bases and J 5 bases; nucleotides not matched to a gene: 11. The germline gives CDR1 SNHLY, CDR2 FYNNEI. The CDR3 spans 15 residues. The CDR3 spells CASRTGTGGLTEAFF. Here the CDR3 DNA reads TGTGCCAGCAGGACCGGGACAGGAGGTCTTACTGAAGCTTTCTTT. The whole variable domain, filled in from reference TRBV2 and TRBJ1-1, reads EPEVTQTPSHQVTQMGQEVILRCVPISNHLYFYWYRQILGQKVEFLVSFYNNEISEKSEIFDDQFSVERPDGSNFTLKIRSTKLEDSAMYFCASRTGTGGLTEAFFGQGTRLTVV.

The chain employs TRBV6-5 and TRBJ2-7; D possibly corresponds to TRBD1 (5 bases). The V end lost 7 bases, the J end lost 1 base, and 17 bases lay between the germline ends. The CDR3 length is 15 residues. Germline V lookup: CDR1 MNHEY, CDR2 SVGAGI. The CDR3 DNA reads TGTGCCAGCAACCGTATAGGGGCCCTTTCCTACGAGCAGTACTTC. The encoded protein is CASNRIGALSYEQYF.

The rearrangement uses TRBV4-1 and TRBJ1-5, with D uncertain. The CDR3 is made up of 15 amino acids. Trimming took 1 base from V and 3 from J, leaving 10 bases between them. Germline values: CDR1 MGHRA, CDR2 YSYEKL. The CDR3 DNA reads TGCGCCAGCAGCCAAGGGTCCAGTTTCAATCAGCCCCAGCATTTT. Amino acid sequence: CASSQGSSFNQPQHF.

This clone was counted at least ten times. Other DNA sequences from this sample encode an identical CDR3 as well. The V gene is TRBV15, the J gene TRBJ1-5; TRBD1 matches 7 bases. CDR1 and CDR2 (germline): LNHNV, YYDKDF (reference sequence). This CDR3 contains 15 residues. V trimming: 0 bases; J trimming: 5 bases; junction bases outside the gene matches: 4. Here the CDR3 DNA reads TGTGCCACCAGCAGAGATGACAGGGTCGATCAGCCCCAGCATTTT. Protein sequence: CATSRDDRVDQPQHF.